This T cell receptor (beta chain) was profiled in a study of cytomegalovirus exposure and HLA in healthy donors. Donors had nominal health at sampling but likely had unrecorded immune exposures. Overall study results and limits: Researchers reported in a later analysis that a missense DCLRE1C variant was tied to TCR beta V- and J-gene trimming. Earlier analysis yielded a pattern in which most TCR beta V segments were productive about 90% or about 30% of the time.

Note on this clone: Its cognate antigen is unknown.

The PCR made use of 60 Vbeta and 13 Jbeta primers. In the source study's methods: It was a later analysis that counted 83 million or so unique TCR beta chains, of which some 9.9 million were shared. Here immunoSEQ multiplex PCR was the method, and the copy in TCRdb shows in-frame clones only, minus some. V and J calls and clone size follow that table, whereas D and trimming were derived from the DNA. The sample includes some 170,000 clones, 75% to 80% of them seen just once. Sample: PBMCs. This TCR came from a female donor in good health and CMV-seronegative.

The CDR3 reads CATQDRAGTGELFF. In DNA form, the CDR3 reads TGTGCCACACAGGACAGGGCGGGCACCGGGGAGCTGTTTTTT. V usage is TRBV6-6 and J usage is TRBJ2-2, with 8 bases matching TRBD1. CDR1 MNHNY and CDR2 SVGAGI come from the germline V gene (reference sequence). The CDR3 runs to 14 residues. The V segment lost 10 bases and the J segment 4 bases; nucleotides outside the gene matches: 8.